This T cell receptor beta chain was sequenced during a study of shared clonotypes between healthy human individuals. Study overall: Donor ages ranged 18 to 49 years: a couple of women, a few men. The plates for each donor numbered three CD4 naive, three CD4 memory, two CD8 naive and one CD8 memory. Whole-study findings and limits: Larger richness was generally estimated for naive than memory subsets.

A remark on this clone: The antigen is not known.

Sequencing was performed with immunoSEQ multiplex PCR; in TCRdb, only in-frame clones are kept and a portion is missing. This sample has around 1.9 million clones, with about 92% found just once. Trimming pared 2 bases from V and 0 bases from J, leaving 21 bases between. Looked up from germline, CDR1 is SNHLY and CDR2 is FYNNEI. The CDR3 runs to 19 residues. Naivety among CD8 cells was defined by CD45RO negativity and positive CCR7 selection, thereby excluding terminally differentiated effector memory CD45RA+ cells. The source of this sequence is a man aged 18 to 29 in good health. Some clones in this sample may be carry-over from other donors' samples. The sequenced material came from naive CD8+ T cells from PBMCs. The chain links TRBV2 to TRBJ2-3; weak D call: TRBD2 (5 bases). CDR3 DNA sequence: TGTGCCAGCAGTGAAAATTTCGAGGTCGGGGATACTAGCACAGATACGCAGTATTTT. Encoded protein: CASSENFEVGDTSTDTQYF.